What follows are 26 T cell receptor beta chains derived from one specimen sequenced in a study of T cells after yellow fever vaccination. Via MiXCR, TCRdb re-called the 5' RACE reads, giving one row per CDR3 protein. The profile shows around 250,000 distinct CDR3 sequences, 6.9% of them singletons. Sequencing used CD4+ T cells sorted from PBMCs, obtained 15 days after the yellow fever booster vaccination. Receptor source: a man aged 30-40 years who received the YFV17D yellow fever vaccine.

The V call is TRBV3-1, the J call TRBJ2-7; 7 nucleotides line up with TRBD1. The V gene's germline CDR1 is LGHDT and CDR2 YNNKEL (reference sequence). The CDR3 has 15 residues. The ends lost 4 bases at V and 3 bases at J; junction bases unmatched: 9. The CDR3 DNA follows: TGTGCCAGCAGCCTGGACCGGGACAGAATCTACGAGCAGTACTTC. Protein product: CASSLDRDRIYEQYF.

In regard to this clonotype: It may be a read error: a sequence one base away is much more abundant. CDR3 region: CASSLATGYSVELFF. CDR3 sequence (DNA): TGCGCCAGCAGCTTGGCGACAGGGTATTCCGTGGAGCTGTTTTTT. This chain uses TRBV5-1 with TRBJ2-2; TRBD1 matches at 7 bases. V dropped 0 bases and J dropped 10; count of bases not matched to a gene: 9. CDR3 length equals 15 residues. The V gene's germline CDR1 is SGHRS and CDR2 YFSETQ.

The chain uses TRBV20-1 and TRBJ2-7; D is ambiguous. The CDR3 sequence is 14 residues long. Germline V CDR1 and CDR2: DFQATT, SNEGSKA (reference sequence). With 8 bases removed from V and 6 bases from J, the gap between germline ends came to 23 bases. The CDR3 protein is CSPRRELILGEQYF. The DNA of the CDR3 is TGCAGTCCCCGTCGTGAATTAATCCTAGGCGAGCAGTACTTC.

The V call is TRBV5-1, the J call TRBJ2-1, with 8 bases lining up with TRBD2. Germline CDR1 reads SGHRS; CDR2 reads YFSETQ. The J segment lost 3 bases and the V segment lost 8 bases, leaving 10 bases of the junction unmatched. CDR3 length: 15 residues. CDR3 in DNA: TGCGCCAGTAGAACTCGGACTAGCAACTACAATGAGCAGTTCTTC. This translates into CASRTRTSNYNEQFF.

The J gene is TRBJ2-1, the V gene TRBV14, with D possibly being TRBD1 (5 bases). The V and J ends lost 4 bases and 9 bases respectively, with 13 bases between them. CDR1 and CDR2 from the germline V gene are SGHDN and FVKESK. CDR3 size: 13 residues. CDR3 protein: CASSPRGAVEQFF. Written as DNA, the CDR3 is TGTGCCAGCAGCCCCCGTGGGGCGGTTGAGCAGTTCTTC.

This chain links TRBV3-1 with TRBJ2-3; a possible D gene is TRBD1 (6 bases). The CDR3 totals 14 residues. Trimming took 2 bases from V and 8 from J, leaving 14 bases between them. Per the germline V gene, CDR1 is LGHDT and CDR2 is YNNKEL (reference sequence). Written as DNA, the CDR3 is TGTGCCAGCAGCCAACCGGACAGAGCCCCTACGCAGTATTTT. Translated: CASSQPDRAPTQYF.

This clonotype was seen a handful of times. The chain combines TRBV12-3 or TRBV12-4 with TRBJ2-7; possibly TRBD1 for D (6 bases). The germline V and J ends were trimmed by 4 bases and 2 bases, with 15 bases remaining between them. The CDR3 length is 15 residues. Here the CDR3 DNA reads TGTGCCAGCAGTTCACCCGACAGGTCTGCCTACGAGCAGTACTTC. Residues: CASSSPDRSAYEQYF.

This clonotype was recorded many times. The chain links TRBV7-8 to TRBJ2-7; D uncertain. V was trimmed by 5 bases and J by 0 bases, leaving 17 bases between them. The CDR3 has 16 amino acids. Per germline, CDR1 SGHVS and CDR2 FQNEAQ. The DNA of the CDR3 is TGTGCCAGCAGCCCTCGATTCATAGGGCGCTCCTACGAGCAGTACTTC. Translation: CASSPRFIGRSYEQYF.

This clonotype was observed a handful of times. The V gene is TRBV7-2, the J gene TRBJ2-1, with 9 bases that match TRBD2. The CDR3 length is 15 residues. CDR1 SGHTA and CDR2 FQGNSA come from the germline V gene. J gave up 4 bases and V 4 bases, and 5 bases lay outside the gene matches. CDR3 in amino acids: CASSSSSGIYNEQFF. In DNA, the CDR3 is TGTGCCAGCAGCTCCTCTAGCGGGATTTACAATGAGCAGTTCTTC.

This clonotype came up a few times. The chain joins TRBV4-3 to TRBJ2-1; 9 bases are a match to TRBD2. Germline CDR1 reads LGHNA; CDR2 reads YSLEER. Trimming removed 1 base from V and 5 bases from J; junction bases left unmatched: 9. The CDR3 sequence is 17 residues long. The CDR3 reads CASSQGLAAVIDNEQFF. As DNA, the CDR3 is TGCGCCAGCAGCCAAGGACTAGCGGCCGTTATCGACAATGAGCAGTTCTTC.

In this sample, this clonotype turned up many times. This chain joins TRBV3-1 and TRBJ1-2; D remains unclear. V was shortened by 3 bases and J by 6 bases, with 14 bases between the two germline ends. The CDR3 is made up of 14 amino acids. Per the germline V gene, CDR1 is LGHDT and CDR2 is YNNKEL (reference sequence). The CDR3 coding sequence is TGTGCCAGCAGCCATTCCGGTCCAATCCATGGCTACACCTTC. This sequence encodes CASSHSGPIHGYTF.

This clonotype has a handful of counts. The CDR3 here is CATQLRGGLYEQYF. As DNA, the CDR3 is TGTGCCACCCAGCTTAGAGGGGGACTCTACGAGCAGTACTTC. This chain links TRBV7-2 with TRBJ2-7; either TRBD1 or TRBD2 may supply D (6 bases each). The CDR3 length is 14 residues. Germline V gene data show CDR1 as SGHTA and CDR2 as FQGNSA. Trimming removed 10 bases from V and 3 bases from J, with 19 bases in between. Combining the CDR3 with reference TRBV7-2 and TRBJ2-7 gives the whole variable domain GAGVSQSPSNKVTEKGKDVELRCDPISGHTALYWYRQSLGQGLEFLIYFQGNSAPDKSGLPSDRFSAERTGGSVSTLTIQRTQQEDSAVYLCATQLRGGLYEQYFGPGTRLTVT.

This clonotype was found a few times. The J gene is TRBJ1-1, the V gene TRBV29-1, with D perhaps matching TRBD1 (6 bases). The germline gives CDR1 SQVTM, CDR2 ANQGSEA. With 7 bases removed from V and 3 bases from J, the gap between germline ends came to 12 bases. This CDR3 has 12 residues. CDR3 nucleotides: TGCAGCGGCGGGACACAATACACTGAAGCTTTCTTT. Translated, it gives CSGGTQYTEAFF.

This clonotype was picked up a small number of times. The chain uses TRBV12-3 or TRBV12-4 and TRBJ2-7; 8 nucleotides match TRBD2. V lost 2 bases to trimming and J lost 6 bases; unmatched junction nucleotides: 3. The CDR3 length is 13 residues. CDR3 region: CASSLREGSEQYF. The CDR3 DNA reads TGTGCCAGCAGTTTACGGGAGGGTTCCGAGCAGTACTTC.

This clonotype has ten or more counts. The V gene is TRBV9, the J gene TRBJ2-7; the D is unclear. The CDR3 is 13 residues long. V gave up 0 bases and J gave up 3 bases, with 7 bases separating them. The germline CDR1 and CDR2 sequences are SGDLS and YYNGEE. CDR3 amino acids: CASSVGGSYEQYF. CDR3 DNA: TGTGCCAGCAGCGTAGGAGGAAGCTACGAGCAGTACTTC.

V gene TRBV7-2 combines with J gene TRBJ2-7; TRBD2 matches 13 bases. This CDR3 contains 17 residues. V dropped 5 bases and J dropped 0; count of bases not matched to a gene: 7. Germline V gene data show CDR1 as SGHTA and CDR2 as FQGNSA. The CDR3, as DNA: TGTGCCAGCAGCGCTGGGACTAGCGGGACCCCCTCCTACGAGCAGTACTTC. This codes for CASSAGTSGTPSYEQYF. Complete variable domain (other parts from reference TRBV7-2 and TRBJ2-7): GAGVSQSPSNKVTEKGKDVELRCDPISGHTALYWYRQSLGQGLEFLIYFQGNSAPDKSGLPSDRFSAERTGGSVSTLTIQRTQQEDSAVYLCASSAGTSGTPSYEQYFGPGTRLTVT.

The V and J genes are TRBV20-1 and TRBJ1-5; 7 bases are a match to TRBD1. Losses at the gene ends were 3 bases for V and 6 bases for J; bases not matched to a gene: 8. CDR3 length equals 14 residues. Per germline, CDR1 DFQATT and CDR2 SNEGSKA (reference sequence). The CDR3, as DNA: TGCAGTGCTAGTCTTCCTGGGACAGTTCAGCCCCAGCATTTT. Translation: CSASLPGTVQPQHF.

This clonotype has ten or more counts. The chain's CDR3 is CASSPGLADAFEQYF. CDR3 in DNA: TGCGCCAGCAGCCCCGGACTAGCGGATGCCTTCGAGCAGTACTTC. V usage is TRBV5-1 and J usage is TRBJ2-7, with TRBD2 matching over 10 bases. With V trimmed by 4 bases and J by 6 bases, 10 bases remained unmatched. This CDR3 is built from 15 residues. Germline V gene lookup returns CDR1 SGHRS and CDR2 YFSETQ. The full variable domain, with the rest looked up from reference TRBV5-1 and TRBJ2-7, is KAGVTQTPRYLIKTRGQQVTLSCSPISGHRSVSWYQQTPGQGLQFLFEYFSETQRNKGNFPGRFSGRQFSNSRSEMNVSTLELGDSALYLCASSPGLADAFEQYFGPGTRLTVT.

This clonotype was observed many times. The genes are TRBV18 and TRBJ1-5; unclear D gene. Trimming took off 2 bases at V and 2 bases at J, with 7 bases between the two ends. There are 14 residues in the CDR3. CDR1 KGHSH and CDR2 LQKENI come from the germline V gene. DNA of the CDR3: TGTGCCAGCTCACCAGAGGGTGGCAATCAGCCCCAGCATTTT. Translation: CASSPEGGNQPQHF.

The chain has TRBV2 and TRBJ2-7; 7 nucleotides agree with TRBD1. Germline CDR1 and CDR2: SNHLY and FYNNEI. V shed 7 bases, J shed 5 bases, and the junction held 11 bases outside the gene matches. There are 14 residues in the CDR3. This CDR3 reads CASIPVQGENEQYF. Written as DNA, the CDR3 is TGTGCCAGCATCCCGGTGCAGGGGGAAAACGAGCAGTACTTC.

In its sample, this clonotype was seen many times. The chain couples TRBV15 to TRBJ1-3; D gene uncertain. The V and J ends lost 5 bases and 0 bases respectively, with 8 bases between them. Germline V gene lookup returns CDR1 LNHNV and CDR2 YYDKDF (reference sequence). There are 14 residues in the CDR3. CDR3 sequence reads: CATSEDASGNTIYF. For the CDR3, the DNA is TGTGCCACCAGCGAGGACGCCTCTGGAAACACCATATATTTT.

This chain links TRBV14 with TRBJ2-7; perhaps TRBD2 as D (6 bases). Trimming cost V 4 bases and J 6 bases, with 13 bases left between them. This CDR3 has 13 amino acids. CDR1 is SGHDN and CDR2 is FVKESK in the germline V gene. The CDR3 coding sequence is TGTGCCAGCAGCCCGGGACTCCGGCTCGAGCAGTACTTC. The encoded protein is CASSPGLRLEQYF.

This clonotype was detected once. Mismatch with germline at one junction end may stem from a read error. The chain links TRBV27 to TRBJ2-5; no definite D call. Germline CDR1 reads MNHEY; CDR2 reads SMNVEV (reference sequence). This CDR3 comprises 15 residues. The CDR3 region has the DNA TGTGCCAGCAGTTTAGCTAGGACGGTTCAAGAGACCAAGTACTTC. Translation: CASSLARTVQETKYF.

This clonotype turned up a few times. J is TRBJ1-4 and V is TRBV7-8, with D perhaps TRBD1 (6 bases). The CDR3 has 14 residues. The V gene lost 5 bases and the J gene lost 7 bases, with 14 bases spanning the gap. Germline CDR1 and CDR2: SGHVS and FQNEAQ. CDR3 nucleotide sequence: TGTGCCAGCAGCCCCGGGACAAAGAGTGAAAAACTGTTTTTT. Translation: CASSPGTKSEKLFF.

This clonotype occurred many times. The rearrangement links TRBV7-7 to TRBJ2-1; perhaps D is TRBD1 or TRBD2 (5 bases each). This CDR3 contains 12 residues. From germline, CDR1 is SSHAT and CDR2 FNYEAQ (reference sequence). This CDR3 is CASPSRGHEQFF. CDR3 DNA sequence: TGTGCTAGCCCCTCCCGGGGCCATGAGCAGTTCTTC.

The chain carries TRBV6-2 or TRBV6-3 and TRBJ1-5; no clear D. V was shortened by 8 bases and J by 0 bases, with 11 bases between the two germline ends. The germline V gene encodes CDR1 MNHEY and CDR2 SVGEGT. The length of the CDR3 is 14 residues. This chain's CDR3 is CASVAAYSNQPQHF. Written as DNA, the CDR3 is TGTGCCAGCGTAGCAGCCTATAGCAATCAGCCCCAGCATTTT.